This TCR beta chain was obtained from a study of blood T cell repertoires in COVID-19 (dated by TCRdb to 2018 to 2021). Study-wide context: Samples from collaborators originated in the United States, Italy and Spain and spanned both the acute and convalescent phases of COVID-19. The prospective study material was composed of cDNA or gDNA derived from T cells, B-cell-depleted T cells, or PBMCs. Samples were obtained from the ongoing ImmuneRACE study (first 160 participants) and from 1,000 to 1,500 subjects provided by 6 global collaborators. Deeply sampled blood TCRbeta repertoires from subjects exposed to, actively infected with, or recovered from COVID-19 were included in the dataset. A freely available public database, intended as a resource for researchers studying the immune response to SARS-CoV-2, is where the repertoires were released. Where available, HLA class I and class II types were taken from metadata supplied by the sample provider and were not determined by assay-based typing. A de-identified subject ID, COVID-19 status, age in years and sex were almost always included in the sample metadata. Here is what the overall study found, with its caveats: Clinical and demographic metadata were provided uncurated, with the amount varying by source and participant.

Participants in the prospective study were aged about 18 to 89 years, lived in about two dozen United States geographic areas, and enrolled through a virtual design. To assign participants to cohorts, the prospective study relied on clinical history that participants themselves reported in a screening survey and a study questionnaire. Recovered participants in ImmuneRACE Cohort 3 were defined as having two consecutive negative NP/OP PCR tests, clearance from a healthcare professional, or resolution of symptoms. Mobile phlebotomists in the prospective study collected whole blood, serum and a nasopharyngeal or oropharyngeal swab from every participant. Over an approximately 2-month period, participants in the prospective study had the option of providing additional blood draws and questionnaires. Blood samples from the prospective study were shipped frozen or at room temperature prior to DNA extraction.

CDR1 and CDR2 are read off the germline V gene as KGHSH and LQKENI. The germline V end is reduced by 3 bases and the J end by 5 bases; junction bases left unmatched: 8. From its cysteine to its phenylalanine, the CDR3 spans 15 amino acids. Here the CDR3 DNA is all that survives: 45 bases in frame from base 1. Of note for this clone: Which antigen it targets is not known. Base quality data are lacking; no much larger clone is found one base away.

TCRbeta CDR3 regions were amplified from genomic DNA by means of the immunoSEQ Assay, a bias-controlled multiplex PCR. In the source study's methods: The number of nucleated cells in each sample was estimated from the amplification of reference gene primers within the assay. Sequence reads were collapsed and filtered to measure the absolute abundance of every unique TCRbeta CDR3 rearrangement. Productive Simpson clonality was computed per sample as the square root of Simpson's diversity index over productive rearrangements. This is the immuneACCESS table as TCRdb keeps it, with only in-frame sequences that have V and J called. A part of the clones is gone; compared with another copy, unresolved V genes explain less than half, and the rest is unexplained. V and J calls and clone size are those listed in that table; D and trimming were worked out from the DNA. This sample lists roughly 220,000 clones; almost 85% were detected once. The top ten clones comprise approximately 15% of the sample.

This TCR derives from a man between 35 and 55 years old who had recovered from COVID-19. The rearrangement joined TRBV18 to TRBJ2-5; the central 8 bases match TRBD1. Sequencing was carried out using PBMCs or T cells enriched from blood (not recorded which). The bases are TGTGCCAGCTCACCTAGACAGGGGAAGGGGGAGACCCAGTACTTC. It translates to CASSPRQGKGETQYF.